The 20 T cell receptor beta chains below come from one sample, sequenced in a study of T cell responses to AZD1222 COVID-19 vaccine. Method: immunoSEQ multiplex PCR; TCRdb's copy keeps in-frame clones and lacks some. This sample has 110,000 to 150,000 clones, with 70% to 90% found just once. Source: peripheral blood, taken on day 0 of AZD1222 vaccination. These receptors were taken from an adult in good health.

The genes are TRBV10-3 and TRBJ2-1; 9 positions agree with TRBD2. Germline V lookup: CDR1 ENHRY, CDR2 SYGVKD. Losses at the gene ends were 2 bases for V and 5 bases for J; bases not matched to a gene: 7. The length of the CDR3 is 16 residues. The CDR3 DNA sequence: TGTGCCATCAGTGAGCTCGGTAGCGGGGGAGACAATGAGCAGTTCTTC. Translated: CAISELGSGGDNEQFF.

This chain connects TRBV28 to TRBJ2-3, with D hard to call. The CDR3 is 12 amino acids. The V gene lost 6 bases and the J gene lost 3 bases, with 7 bases spanning the gap. From germline, CDR1 is MDHEN and CDR2 SYDVKM. DNA for the CDR3: TGTGCCAGCAGCCAAGATACAGATACGCAGTATTTT. It translates to CASSQDTDTQYF.

The chain is built from TRBV10-1 and TRBJ2-7; D gene uncertain. This CDR3 comprises 13 residues. V was shortened by 6 bases and J by 4 bases, with 13 bases between the two germline ends. CDR1 is WNHNN, CDR2 SYGVQD, per germline (reference sequence). CDR3 DNA: TGCGCCAGCAGAGACCACCTTACATACGAGCAGTACTTC. Protein: CASRDHLTYEQYF.

This clone was recorded a few times. The V and J genes are TRBV3-1 (or the pseudogene TRBV3-2) and TRBJ1-2; D remains ambiguous. With 0 bases removed from V and 2 bases from J, the gap between germline ends came to 10 bases. CDR3 size: 15 residues. Germline V lookup: CDR1 LGHDT, CDR2 YNNKEL (reference sequence). The CDR3 spells CASSQDWKGNYGYTF. CDR3 DNA: TGTGCCAGCAGCCAAGATTGGAAGGGAAACTATGGCTACACCTTC.

The rearrangement uses TRBV7-9 and TRBJ1-1, with D unclear. The CDR3 covers 14 residues. Germline values: CDR1 SEHNR, CDR2 FQNEAQ (reference sequence). V lost 7 bases, J lost 1 base, and 13 bases lay in between. The DNA of the CDR3 is TGTGCCAGCAATCCCAACGCAGCGAACACTGAAGCTTTCTTT. This encodes CASNPNAANTEAFF.

The chain is built from TRBV7-2 and TRBJ1-1; TRBD1 might be the D (6 bases). V was clipped by 5 bases and J by 10 bases, with 14 bases between them. The CDR3 consists of 12 residues. Germline V gives CDR1 SGHTA, CDR2 FQGNSA. CDR3 amino acids: CASSRLGQGAFF. CDR3 sequence (DNA): TGTGCCAGCAGCCGACTGGGACAAGGAGCTTTCTTT.

The chain recombines TRBV5-1 with TRBJ2-5; D possibly corresponds to TRBD2 (6 bases). The CDR3 has 17 amino acids. V was trimmed by 2 bases and J by 5 bases, leaving 22 bases between them. Germline loops: CDR1 SGHRS, CDR2 YFSETQ. The CDR3 reads CASSLPRTVWGDETQYF. The CDR3 DNA follows: TGCGCCAGCAGCTTACCCCGGACCGTCTGGGGGGACGAGACCCAGTACTTC.

The count of this clone is one. The chain couples TRBV4-1 to TRBJ1-4; D gene unclear. CDR1 is MGHRA, CDR2 YSYEKL, per germline. Trimming cost V 5 bases and J 0 bases, with 10 bases left between them. The CDR3 spans 15 residues. This chain's CDR3 is CASSASIATNEKLFF. CDR3 in DNA: TGCGCCAGCAGCGCCTCCATCGCAACTAATGAAAAACTGTTTTTT.

The chain joins TRBV19 to TRBJ1-3; D is uncertain. This CDR3 is 14 amino acids long. The V gene's germline CDR1 is LNHDA and CDR2 SQIVND (reference sequence). V was clipped by 4 bases and J by 1 base, with 8 bases between them. The CDR3 DNA sequence: TGTGCCAGTAGTACAGGTGGTTCTGGAAACACCATATATTTT. Translating it yields CASSTGGSGNTIYF. Using reference TRBV19 and TRBJ1-3 for the parts outside the CDR3, the full variable domain is DGGITQSPKYLFRKEGQNVTLSCEQNLNHDAMYWYRQDPGQGLRLIYYSQIVNDFQKGDIAEGYSVSREKKESFPLTVTSAQKNPTAFYLCASSTGGSGNTIYFGEGSWLTVV.

The V and J genes are TRBV7-2 and TRBJ1-6; a possible D gene is TRBD1 (5 bases). Germline lookup yields CDR1 SGHTA and CDR2 FQGNSA. Trimming took off 5 bases at V and 6 bases at J, with 14 bases between the two ends. The CDR3 runs to 15 residues. CDR3 in DNA: TGTGCCAGCAGCCAGCAGGTGGGGACTAATTCACCCCTCCACTTT. Encoded protein: CASSQQVGTNSPLHF.

This chain links TRBV2 with TRBJ2-5, with D possibly TRBD2 on 5 matching bases. Germline V CDR1 and CDR2: SNHLY, FYNNEI. Trimming removed 4 bases at V and 5 bases at J, with 17 bases between. The CDR3 totals 15 residues. The CDR3 spells CASSGSATLGETQYF. In DNA, the CDR3 is TGTGCCAGCAGTGGTAGCGCGACCTTAGGGGAGACCCAGTACTTC.

The chain couples TRBV30 to TRBJ1-5; 8 nucleotides agree with TRBD1. There are 16 residues in the CDR3. Germline trimming cut 5 bases from V and 0 bases from J; bases unmatched to any gene: 9. In germline, CDR1 is GTSNPN, CDR2 SVGIG (reference sequence). CDR3 in amino acids: CAWAPGGGGSNQPQHF. The DNA of the CDR3 is TGTGCCTGGGCACCAGGGGGCGGGGGTAGCAATCAGCCCCAGCATTTT. The variable domain in full, with the rest retrieved from reference TRBV30 and TRBJ1-5, is SQTIHQWPATLVQPVGSPLSLECTVEGTSNPNLYWYRQAAGRGLQLLFYSVGIGQISSEVPQNLSASRPQDRQFILSSKKLLLSDSGFYLCAWAPGGGGSNQPQHFGDGTRLSIL.

The gene calls are TRBV7-2 and TRBJ2-5, with D possibly TRBD1 on 6 matching bases. The CDR3 runs to 15 residues. Per germline, CDR1 SGHTA and CDR2 FQGNSA. V lost 5 bases to trimming and J lost 7 bases, with 20 bases between them. CDR3: CASSALLGAGGTQYF. CDR3 DNA sequence: TGTGCCAGCAGCGCCCTTTTGGGGGCTGGTGGGACCCAGTACTTC.

CDR3 protein: CASSVEGGSSYEQYF. CDR3 DNA: TGTGCCAGCAGCGTAGAGGGGGGCTCATCCTACGAGCAGTACTTC. The chain employs TRBV9 and TRBJ2-7; D may match TRBD1 or TRBD2 (6 bases each). CDR1 is SGDLS, CDR2 YYNGEE, per germline. The V gene lost 0 bases and the J gene lost 1 base, with 11 bases spanning the gap. The length of the CDR3 is 15 residues.

The V and J genes are TRBV10-2 and TRBJ2-7; the D gene is possibly TRBD2 (5 bases). The CDR3 sequence is 12 residues long. CDR1 and CDR2 from the germline V gene are WSHSY and SAAADI. Trimming shortened V by 9 bases and J by 3 bases, and 12 bases separated the two germline ends. The CDR3, as DNA: TGCGCCAGTAACGATCGGGGCTACGAGCAGTACTTC. Translating it yields CASNDRGYEQYF.

In this sample, this clone turned up once. The DNA for the CDR3 is TGTGCCAGCAACGACGGGACATGGATCTACGAGCAGTACTTC. Its translation: CASNDGTWIYEQYF. This chain joins TRBV27 and TRBJ2-7, with a possible D match to TRBD1 (6 bases). V was pared by 7 bases and J by 3 bases, with 16 bases between. There are 14 residues in the CDR3. Germline loops: CDR1 MNHEY, CDR2 SMNVEV (reference sequence).

The rearrangement uses TRBV10-3 and TRBJ2-1; 11 bases are shared with TRBD1. The germline V gene encodes CDR1 ENHRY and CDR2 SYGVKD. CDR3 length: 15 amino acids. V was clipped by 6 bases and J by 5 bases; unmatched bases: 6. CDR3 sequence reads: CAISDGQGADNEQFF. CDR3 in DNA: TGTGCCATCAGCGACGGACAGGGGGCCGACAATGAGCAGTTCTTC.

This chain uses TRBV4-2 with TRBJ2-3; 8 nucleotides match TRBD2. The CDR3 covers 17 residues. Germline CDR1 is LGHNA and CDR2 is YNFKEQ. V trimming: 0 bases; J trimming: 2 bases; junction bases outside the gene matches: 7. CDR3 residues: CASSQEASGGFTDTQYF. DNA for the CDR3: TGTGCCAGCAGCCAAGAGGCGAGCGGGGGATTCACAGATACGCAGTATTTT.

The chain employs TRBV10-2 and TRBJ1-2; TRBD1 is a possible D gene (6 bases). The CDR3 runs 19 residues. V lost 0 bases to trimming and J lost 0 bases, with 20 bases between them. Germline CDR1 reads WSHSY; CDR2 reads SAAADI. DNA of the CDR3: TGCGCCAGCAGTGAGTCGGGCCGTGTACCAGGGGTCCCTAACTATGGCTACACCTTC. Its protein product is CASSESGRVPGVPNYGYTF.

The chain carries TRBV3-1 (or the pseudogene TRBV3-2) and TRBJ1-1; D gene unclear. This CDR3 contains 13 residues. Looked up from germline, CDR1 is LGHDT and CDR2 is YNNKEL (reference sequence). V was trimmed by 1 base and J by 2 bases, leaving 5 bases between them. CDR3 bases: TGTGCCAGCAGCCAAGGATTTAACACTGAAGCTTTCTTT. Translation: CASSQGFNTEAFF.